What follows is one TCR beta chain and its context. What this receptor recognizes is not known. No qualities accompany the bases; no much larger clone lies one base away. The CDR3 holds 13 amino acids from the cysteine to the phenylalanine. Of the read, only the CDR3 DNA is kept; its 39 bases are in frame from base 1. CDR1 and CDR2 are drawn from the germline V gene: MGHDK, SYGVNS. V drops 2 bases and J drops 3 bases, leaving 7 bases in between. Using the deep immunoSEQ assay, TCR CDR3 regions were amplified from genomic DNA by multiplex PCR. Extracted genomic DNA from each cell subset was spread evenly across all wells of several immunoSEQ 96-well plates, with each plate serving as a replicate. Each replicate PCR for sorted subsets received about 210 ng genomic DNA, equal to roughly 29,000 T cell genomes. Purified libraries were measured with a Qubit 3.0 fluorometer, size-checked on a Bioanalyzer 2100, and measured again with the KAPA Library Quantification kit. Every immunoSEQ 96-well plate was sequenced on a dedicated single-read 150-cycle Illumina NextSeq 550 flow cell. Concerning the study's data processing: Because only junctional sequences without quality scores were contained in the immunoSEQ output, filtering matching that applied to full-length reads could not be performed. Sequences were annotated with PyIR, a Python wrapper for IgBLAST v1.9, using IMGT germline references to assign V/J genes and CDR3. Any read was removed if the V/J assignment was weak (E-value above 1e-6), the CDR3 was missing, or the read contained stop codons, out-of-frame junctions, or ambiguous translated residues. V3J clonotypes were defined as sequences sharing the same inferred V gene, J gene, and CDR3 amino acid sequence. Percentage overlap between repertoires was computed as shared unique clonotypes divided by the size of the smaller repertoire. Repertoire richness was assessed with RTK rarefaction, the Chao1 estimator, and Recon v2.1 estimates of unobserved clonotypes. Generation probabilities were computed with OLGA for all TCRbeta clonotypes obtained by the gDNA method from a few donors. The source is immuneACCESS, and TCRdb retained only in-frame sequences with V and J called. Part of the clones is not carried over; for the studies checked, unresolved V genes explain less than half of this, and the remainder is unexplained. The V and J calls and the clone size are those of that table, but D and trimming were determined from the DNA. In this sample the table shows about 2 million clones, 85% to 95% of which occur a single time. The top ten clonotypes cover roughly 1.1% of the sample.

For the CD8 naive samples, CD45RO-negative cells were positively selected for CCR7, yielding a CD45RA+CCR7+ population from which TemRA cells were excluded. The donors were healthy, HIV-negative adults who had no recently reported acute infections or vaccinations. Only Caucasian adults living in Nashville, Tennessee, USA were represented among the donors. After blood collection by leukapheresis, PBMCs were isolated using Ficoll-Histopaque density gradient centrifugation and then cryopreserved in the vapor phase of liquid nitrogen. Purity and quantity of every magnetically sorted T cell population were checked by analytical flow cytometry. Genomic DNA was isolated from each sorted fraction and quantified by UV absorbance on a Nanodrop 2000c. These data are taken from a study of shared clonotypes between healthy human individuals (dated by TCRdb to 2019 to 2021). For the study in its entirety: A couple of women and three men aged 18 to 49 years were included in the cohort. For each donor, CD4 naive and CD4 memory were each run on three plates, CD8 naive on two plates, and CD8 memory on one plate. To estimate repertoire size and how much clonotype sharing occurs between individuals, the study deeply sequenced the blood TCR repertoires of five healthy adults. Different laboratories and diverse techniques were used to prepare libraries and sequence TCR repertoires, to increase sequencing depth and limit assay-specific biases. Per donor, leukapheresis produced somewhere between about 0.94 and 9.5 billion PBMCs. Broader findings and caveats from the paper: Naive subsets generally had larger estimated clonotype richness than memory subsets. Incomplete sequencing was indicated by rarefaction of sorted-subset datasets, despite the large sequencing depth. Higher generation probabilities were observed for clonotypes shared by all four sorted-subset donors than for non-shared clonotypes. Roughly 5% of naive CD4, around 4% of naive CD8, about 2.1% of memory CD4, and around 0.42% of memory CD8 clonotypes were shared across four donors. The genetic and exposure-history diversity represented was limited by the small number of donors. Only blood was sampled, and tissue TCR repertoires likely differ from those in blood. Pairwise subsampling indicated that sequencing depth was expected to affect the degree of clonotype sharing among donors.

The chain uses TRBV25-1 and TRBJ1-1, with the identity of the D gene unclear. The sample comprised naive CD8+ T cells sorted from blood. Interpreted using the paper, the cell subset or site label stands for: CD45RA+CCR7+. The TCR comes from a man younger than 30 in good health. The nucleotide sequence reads TGTGCCAGCAGTGAAGAGTCCGACACTGAAGCTTTCTTT. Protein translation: CASSEESDTEAFF. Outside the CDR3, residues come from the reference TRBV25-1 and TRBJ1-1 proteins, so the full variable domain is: EADIYQTPRYLVIGTGKKITLECSQTMGHDKMYWYQQDPGMELHLIHYSYGVNSTEKGDLSSESTVSRIRTEHFPLTLESARPSHTSQYLCASSEESDTEAFFGQGTRLTVV.